The following is a T cell receptor (beta chain) sequence with its context. Here immunoSEQ multiplex PCR was the method, and the copy in TCRdb shows in-frame clones only, minus some. The sample includes about 290,000 clones, more than 80% of them seen just once. The CDR3 spans 17 residues. Losses at the gene ends were 1 base for V and 1 base for J; bases not matched to a gene: 3. Germline V lookup: CDR1 LGHNA, CDR2 YNFKEQ. This sample was taken from a study of blood T cell repertoires in COVID-19. This chain uses TRBV4-2 with TRBJ2-6, with TRBD1 matching 8 bases. The receptor was isolated from a woman younger than 45 with active or convalescent COVID-19. The material sequenced was peripheral blood. The CDR3 loop is CASSQVHRGSGANVLTF. For the CDR3, the DNA is TGTGCCAGCAGCCAAGTCCACAGGGGGTCTGGGGCCAACGTCCTGACTTTC.